The 29 T cell receptor beta chains reported below all come from one sample, sequenced in a study of blood T cell repertoires in COVID-19 (TCRdb year 2020). Library creation used the immunoSEQ multiplex PCR assay. The clones in this table, taken by TCRdb from immuneACCESS, are in-frame only. Not every clone is retained; where verified, under half of the shortfall comes from an unresolved V gene, and the cause of the rest is unknown. The sample table records approximately 88,000 clones; around 80% of these occur just once. Around 9% of the sample is held by the ten biggest clonotypes. Sequencing was done on a sample of peripheral blood. The receptors were gathered from a man aged 50-60 years who had recovered from COVID-19.

The rearrangement uses TRBV10-3 and TRBJ1-6; possibly TRBD1 for D (5 bases). Germline CDR1 ENHRY, CDR2 SYGVKD. Trimming cost V 7 bases and J 9 bases, with 13 bases left between them. This CDR3 region has 13 residues. CDR3 sequence (DNA): TGTGCCATCAAACAGGATCTAAGTTCACCCCTCCACTTT. Residues: CAIKQDLSSPLHF.

The chain combines TRBV7-2 with TRBJ2-3; the D gene is possibly TRBD1 (5 bases). This CDR3 spans 12 amino acids. Per the germline V gene, CDR1 is SGHTA and CDR2 is FQGNSA. The V and J ends lost 5 bases and 10 bases respectively, with 13 bases between them. This CDR3 reads CASSASFRAQYF. In DNA, the CDR3 is TGTGCCAGCAGCGCGTCGTTCAGGGCGCAGTATTTT.

This clone occurred once. The chain has TRBV20-1 and TRBJ2-4; no definite D call. The CDR3 runs to 13 residues. V dropped 3 bases and J dropped 1 base, with 7 bases sitting between them. The germline gives CDR1 DFQATT, CDR2 SNEGSKA (reference sequence). CDR3 nucleotide sequence: TGCAGTGCTAGTTGGCTCGCCAAAAACATTCAGTACTTC. Translation gives CSASWLAKNIQYF.

The chain is built from TRBV4-3 and TRBJ1-2, with a possible D match to TRBD1 (5 bases). The CDR3 runs to 16 residues. Trimming shortened V by 0 bases and J by 2 bases, and 13 bases separated the two germline ends. Per the germline V gene, CDR1 is LGHNA and CDR2 is YSLEER. The CDR3 DNA follows: TGCGCCAGCAGCCAAGAAGTCGCCGGGGGGAACTATGGCTACACCTTC. The encoded protein is CASSQEVAGGNYGYTF.

The rearrangement uses TRBV5-6 and TRBJ1-6, with a tentative D call TRBD1 (5 bases). CDR1 is SGHDT, CDR2 YYEEEE, per germline. The CDR3 length is 15 residues. Trimming removed 3 bases from V and 9 bases from J, with 16 bases in between. The CDR3 sequence: CASSSEGLAISPLHF. DNA of the CDR3: TGTGCCAGCAGCTCGGAGGGGCTGGCAATTTCACCCCTCCACTTT. The complete variable domain, with remaining parts taken from reference TRBV5-6 and TRBJ1-6, reads DAGVTQSPTHLIKTRGQQVTLRCSPKSGHDTVSWYQQALGQGPQFIFQYYEEEERQRGNFPDRFSGHQFPNYSSELNVNALLLGDSALYLCASSSEGLAISPLHFGNGTRLTVT.

This chain links TRBV6-6 with TRBJ1-5, with D possibly matching TRBD1 (5 bases). The CDR3 contains 15 residues. Trimming stripped 0 bases from V and 3 bases from J, with 9 bases between. Germline V lookup: CDR1 MNHNY, CDR2 SVGAGI (reference sequence). The DNA for the CDR3 is TGTGCCAGCAGTTACTCACAGGTCTACAATCAGCCCCAGCATTTT. Its translation is CASSYSQVYNQPQHF.

The chain uses TRBV5-1 and TRBJ2-3, with TRBD2 identical over 11 bases. J was trimmed by 2 bases and V by 3 bases; bases with no gene match: 2. Germline V gives CDR1 SGHRS, CDR2 YFSETQ. The CDR3 length is 15 residues. The CDR3 loop is CASSWTSGLTDTQYF. The CDR3 DNA reads TGCGCCAGCAGCTGGACTAGCGGGCTCACAGATACGCAGTATTTT. Based on the CDR3 plus reference TRBV5-1 and TRBJ2-3, the full variable domain is KAGVTQTPRYLIKTRGQQVTLSCSPISGHRSVSWYQQTPGQGLQFLFEYFSETQRNKGNFPGRFSGRQFSNSRSEMNVSTLELGDSALYLCASSWTSGLTDTQYFGPGTRLTVL.

This clone has only a few counts. The rearrangement links TRBV5-1 to TRBJ2-7; 9 nucleotides agree with TRBD2. The CDR3 is 15 residues long. Looked up from germline, CDR1 is SGHRS and CDR2 is YFSETQ. The trim removed 5 bases at V and 2 bases at J, leaving 8 bases unmatched. The CDR3 nucleotides read TGCGCCAGCAGTCGATTAGCGGGGGTTACCTACGAGCAGTACTTC. It codes for CASSRLAGVTYEQYF.

The V gene is TRBV20-1, the J gene TRBJ1-1; D gene unclear. The CDR3 has 11 residues. Germline assignment: CDR1 DFQATT and CDR2 SNEGSKA (reference sequence). Deletions cut 3 bases from V and 6 bases from J, with 8 bases between. CDR3 region: CSASDPPEAFF. The CDR3 coding sequence is TGCAGTGCTAGTGACCCTCCTGAAGCTTTCTTT.

The chain joins TRBV18 to TRBJ2-3; perhaps TRBD1 as D (6 bases). CDR1 is KGHSH, CDR2 LQKENI, per germline. V lost 3 bases, J lost 3 bases, and 7 bases lay in between. The CDR3 runs 13 residues. This CDR3 reads CASSPGQTDTQYF. CDR3 DNA: TGTGCCAGCTCACCTGGACAGACAGATACGCAGTATTTT. Variable domain in full (rest from reference TRBV18 and TRBJ2-3): NAGVMQNPRHLVRRRGQEARLRCSPMKGHSHVYWYRQLPEEGLKFMVYLQKENIIDESGMPKERFSAEFPKEGPSILRIQQVVRGDSAAYFCASSPGQTDTQYFGPGTRLTVL.

This chain links TRBV2 with TRBJ1-2; D is perhaps TRBD1 (6 bases). Germline V lookup: CDR1 SNHLY, CDR2 FYNNEI. The ends were cut back, 8 bases at V and 8 bases at J, with 15 bases in the middle. The CDR3 loop spans 12 amino acids. DNA of the CDR3: TGTGCCAGCTCCTGGACAGCTAGGGGCTACACCTTC. Translated, it gives CASSWTARGYTF.

The CDR3 protein is CASSLGGLTEAFF. In DNA form, the CDR3 reads TGCGCCAGCAGCTTGGGGGGCCTCACTGAAGCTTTCTTT. The chain joins TRBV5-1 to TRBJ1-1, with D maybe TRBD1 (5 bases). The V gene lost 0 bases and the J gene lost 4 bases, with 7 bases spanning the gap. The CDR3 extends over 13 amino acids. The germline V gene has CDR1 SGHRS and CDR2 YFSETQ.

V usage is TRBV6-2 or TRBV6-3 and J usage is TRBJ1-5, with 10 bases identical to TRBD1. After removal of 5 bases from V and 6 bases from J, the junction contained 4 bases not matched to a gene. This CDR3 is 14 amino acids long. The germline V gene has CDR1 MNHEY and CDR2 SVGEGT. CDR3 coding DNA: TGTGCCAGCAGTGGGACAGGGGTCCGTCAGCCCCAGCATTTT. It is translated as CASSGTGVRQPQHF.

This chain connects TRBV20-1 to TRBJ2-7, with D hard to call. The germline CDR1 and CDR2 sequences are DFQATT and SNEGSKA (reference sequence). The CDR3 totals 12 residues. V dropped 3 bases and J dropped 1 base, with 7 bases sitting between them. Here the CDR3 DNA reads TGCAGTGCTAGTTACAGTTCCTACGAGCAGTACTTC. Translating it yields CSASYSSYEQYF.

The chain recombines TRBV2 with TRBJ1-6; TRBD1 matches at 8 bases. The CDR3 spans 14 residues. V lost 9 bases to trimming and J lost 5 bases; unmatched junction nucleotides: 6. The germline V gene encodes CDR1 SNHLY and CDR2 FYNNEI. CDR3 in DNA: TGTGCCAGTGGGCAGGGGGCCGATAATTCACCCCTCCACTTT. Translating gives CASGQGADNSPLHF.

The chain joins TRBV11-2 to TRBJ2-7; 9 bases map to TRBD1. Germline CDR1 reads SGHAT; CDR2 reads FQNNGV. The V gene end was trimmed by 1 base and the J gene end by 5 bases; junction bases not matched to a gene: 12. This CDR3 is 17 amino acids long. CDR3 sequence (DNA): TGTGCCAGCAGCTTAGGACAGGGGGTCACCCTTTTAAACGAGCAGTACTTC. It specifies CASSLGQGVTLLNEQYF. Full variable domain (outside the CDR3, taken from reference TRBV11-2 and TRBJ2-7): EAGVAQSPRYKIIEKRQSVAFWCNPISGHATLYWYQQILGQGPKLLIQFQNNGVVDDSQLPKDRFSAERLKGVDSTLKIQPAKLEDSAVYLCASSLGQGVTLLNEQYFGPGTRLTVT.

A few counts support this clone. V usage is TRBV5-4 and J usage is TRBJ1-2, with D maybe TRBD1 (5 bases). The CDR3 has 14 residues. V lost 0 bases to trimming and J lost 2 bases, with 8 bases between them. Germline-derived CDR1 and CDR2 are SGHNT and YYREEE (reference sequence). CDR3 loop: CASSLVGGNYGYTF. The DNA of the CDR3 is TGTGCCAGCAGCTTGGTGGGGGGAAACTATGGCTACACCTTC.

The chain has TRBV9 and TRBJ1-1, with a weak D call TRBD1 (6 bases). The CDR3 contains 14 residues. Trimming shortened V by 3 bases and J by 6 bases, and 15 bases separated the two germline ends. From germline, CDR1 is SGDLS and CDR2 YYNGEE. CDR3 loop: CASSGGPDGSEAFF. The CDR3 DNA reads as TGTGCCAGCAGCGGGGGGCCGGACGGATCTGAAGCTTTCTTT.

This chain connects TRBV5-1 to TRBJ2-5; tentatively, D is TRBD1 (5 bases). The ends were cut back, 4 bases at V and 2 bases at J, with 15 bases in the middle. CDR3 length equals 15 residues. Germline CDR1 SGHRS, CDR2 YFSETQ. The CDR3 loop is CASSMAQGYQETQYF. The DNA of the CDR3 is TGCGCCAGCAGCATGGCGCAGGGCTATCAAGAGACCCAGTACTTC.

Of note for this clone: The same CDR3 arises from other DNA sequences in this sample as well. The chain uses TRBV28 and TRBJ1-1; possibly TRBD1 for D (5 bases). CDR1 is MDHEN, CDR2 SYDVKM, per germline. The V end was cut by 5 bases, the J end by 5 bases, with 15 bases between. The CDR3 covers 14 residues. The CDR3 loop is CASSPSGGGTEAFF. The CDR3 DNA follows: TGTGCCAGCAGTCCCTCCGGGGGAGGAACTGAAGCTTTCTTT.

CDR3: CASSQVRGTGSTDTQYF. The CDR3, as DNA: TGTGCCAGCAGCCAAGTTAGGGGGACAGGGTCCACAGATACGCAGTATTTT. This rearrangement joins TRBV4-2 to TRBJ2-3; TRBD1 aligns across 9 bases. V shed 1 base, J shed 2 bases, and the junction held 7 bases outside the gene matches. This CDR3 region has 17 residues. Germline V lookup: CDR1 LGHNA, CDR2 YNFKEQ.

This clone was observed a few times. The chain carries TRBV9 and TRBJ2-2; 7 bases map to TRBD1. Germline CDR1 and CDR2: SGDLS and YYNGEE. This CDR3 region has 16 residues. The ends lost 2 bases at V and 8 bases at J; junction bases unmatched: 12. CDR3 bases: TGTGCCAGCAGCGTTAGGACAGGCGCTTTATCGGGGGAGCTGTTTTTT. Amino acid sequence: CASSVRTGALSGELFF.

A few counts support this clone. The chain has TRBV6-5 and TRBJ2-7; 10 positions agree with TRBD2. This CDR3 spans 14 amino acids. Germline V gene sequence: CDR1 MNHEY, CDR2 SVGAGI. Trimming took 4 bases from V and 7 from J; bases not matched to a gene: 7. This CDR3 reads CASSSSGRGFEQYF. The CDR3 DNA follows: TGTGCCAGCAGTTCTAGCGGGAGAGGTTTTGAGCAGTACTTC.

The CDR3 coding sequence is TGTGCCAGCAGTTACTCTGGACTAGCGAACGCCAAAAACATTCAGTACTTC. Protein product: CASSYSGLANAKNIQYF. V gene TRBV6-2 or TRBV6-3 combines with J gene TRBJ2-4; 9 bases are shared with TRBD2. This CDR3 has 17 residues. Germline V gene sequence: CDR1 MNHEY, CDR2 SVGEGT. J gave up 1 base and V 0 bases, and 4 bases lay outside the gene matches.

The V and J genes are TRBV7-2 and TRBJ1-6; D unresolved. Germline CDR1 SGHTA, CDR2 FQGNSA. V lost 2 bases and J 10 bases, leaving 15 bases between the germline ends. CDR3 length: 15 amino acids. The CDR3 coding sequence is TGTGCCAGCAGCTTATCTGAGGCTTTCTCCTCACCCCTCCACTTT. Translation: CASSLSEAFSSPLHF.

The chain has TRBV11-3 and TRBJ1-1; unclear D gene. Trimming removed 8 bases from V and 5 bases from J, with 15 bases in between. This CDR3 contains 13 residues. Germline V CDR1 and CDR2: SGHNT, YENEEA. Written as DNA, the CDR3 is TGTGCCAGCTCCCTGAGACGGGGAACTGAAGCTTTCTTT. Translated: CASSLRRGTEAFF.

V gene TRBV7-2 combines with J gene TRBJ2-7, with a tentative D call TRBD2 (6 bases). V was cut by 5 bases and J by 3 bases, with 17 bases left in between. From germline, CDR1 is SGHTA and CDR2 FQGNSA. The CDR3 totals 15 residues. DNA of the CDR3: TGTGCCAGCAGCCCGACTAGAACCGATCTCTACGAGCAGTACTTC. Its protein product is CASSPTRTDLYEQYF.

In this sample, this clone turned up a few times. The J gene is TRBJ2-7, the V gene TRBV5-4, with 9 positions matching TRBD1. The germline V gene has CDR1 SGHNT and CDR2 YYREEE (reference sequence). The V segment lost 0 bases and the J segment 6 bases; nucleotides outside the gene matches: 4. The CDR3 spans 14 residues. Here the CDR3 reads CASSLGQGVGEQYF. CDR3 bases: TGTGCCAGCAGCTTGGGACAGGGGGTGGGCGAGCAGTACTTC.

This clone was counted many times. The chain combines TRBV4-3 with TRBJ2-3, with no clear D. The germline V gene has CDR1 LGHNA and CDR2 YSLEER. The CDR3 runs 16 residues. The V end lost 1 base, the J end lost 0 bases, and 11 bases lay between the germline ends. CDR3 DNA sequence: TGCGCCAGCAGCCAAGCGTCAGGTGCTAGCACAGATACGCAGTATTTT. It specifies CASSQASGASTDTQYF.